Presented here are 8 T cell receptor beta chains from one specimen sequenced in a study of blood T cell repertoires in COVID-19 (TCRdb year 2020). The method behind the library was the immunoSEQ multiplex PCR assay. TCRdb carries this immuneACCESS record with in-frame sequences only. Its versions omit some clonotypes, under half of them owing to an unresolved V gene in the studies checked, with the rest unexplained. The sample records fewer than 350,000 clones, 85% of which are singletons. Around 4.1% of the sample is in the top ten clones. The material sequenced was peripheral blood. These receptors all come from a woman in her forties or fifties with active or convalescent COVID-19.

The chain employs TRBV28 and TRBJ1-2; D remains unclear. Trimming took off 6 bases at V and 8 bases at J, with 10 bases between the two ends. Germline assignment: CDR1 MDHEN and CDR2 SYDVKM. The CDR3 sequence is 11 residues long. DNA for the CDR3: TGTGCCAGCAGCCGAGTCCGGGGCTACACCTTC. Amino acid sequence: CASSRVRGYTF.

The chain recombines TRBV25-1 with TRBJ1-1; maybe TRBD1 (5 bases). This CDR3 comprises 14 residues. CDR1 is MGHDK and CDR2 is SYGVNS in the germline V gene. Trimming shortened V by 5 bases and J by 5 bases, and 15 bases separated the two germline ends. CDR3 nucleotides: TGTGCCAGCAGTCGAGAAGGGGTTTATACTGAAGCTTTCTTT. Translating it yields CASSREGVYTEAFF.

The chain is built from TRBV7-9 and TRBJ1-4, with 9 nucleotides matching TRBD1. Germline assignment: CDR1 SEHNR and CDR2 FQNEAQ (reference sequence). J was trimmed by 8 bases and V by 5 bases; bases with no gene match: 6. The CDR3 runs 14 residues. CDR3: CASSIHRGREKLFF. DNA for the CDR3: TGTGCCAGCAGCATTCACAGGGGGCGGGAAAAACTGTTTTTT.

This chain uses TRBV11-2 with TRBJ2-6; maybe TRBD1 (6 bases). The CDR3 loop spans 16 amino acids. Deletions cut 5 bases from V and 12 bases from J, with 23 bases between. CDR1 and CDR2 (germline): SGHAT, FQNNGV. The DNA for the CDR3 is TGTGCCAGCAGCCCGTTACTAGGGGCAGGGGAGACCGTCCTGACTTTC. It codes for CASSPLLGAGETVLTF.

The chain couples TRBV3-1 (or the pseudogene TRBV3-2) to TRBJ2-5; maybe TRBD2 (5 bases). CDR3 length equals 17 residues. Trimming stripped 4 bases from V and 4 bases from J, with 22 bases between. The germline V gene has CDR1 LGHDT and CDR2 YNNKEL (reference sequence). The CDR3 reads CASSLTAGLAAGETQYF. The CDR3 DNA reads TGTGCCAGCAGCCTAACTGCGGGCCTCGCGGCCGGAGAGACCCAGTACTTC.

As DNA, the CDR3 is TGTGCCAGCAGCCATTCAAGGGGTAGACCGAACACTGAAGCTTTCTTT. Translating gives CASSHSRGRPNTEAFF. This rearrangement joins TRBV7-9 to TRBJ1-1; possible D gene TRBD1, 5 bases. With 5 bases removed from V and 1 base from J, the gap between germline ends came to 17 bases. CDR1 and CDR2 from the germline V gene are SEHNR and FQNEAQ (reference sequence). The CDR3 covers 16 residues.

DNA of the CDR3: TGTGCCAGCAGTTTAAAAGGCGGGACAGCCTTAAGTGGGGCTTGGGGCTACACCTTC. Residues: CASSLKGGTALSGAWGYTF. This sequence joins TRBV27 and TRBJ1-2; 7 positions match TRBD1. CDR1 is MNHEY and CDR2 is SMNVEV in the germline V gene (reference sequence). CDR3 length equals 19 residues. The ends lost 2 bases at V and 8 bases at J; junction bases unmatched: 23.

This clone has a handful of counts. V and J are TRBV18 and TRBJ2-7, with D perhaps TRBD1 (6 bases). The V gene's germline CDR1 is KGHSH and CDR2 LQKENI. V shed 4 bases and J shed 1 base, with 11 bases lying between them. This CDR3 comprises 14 residues. The CDR3 coding sequence is TGTGCCAGCTCACTACGGACAGCGTCCTACGAGCAGTACTTC. Protein sequence: CASSLRTASYEQYF.